This T cell receptor (beta chain) was identified during a study of blood T cell repertoires in COVID-19. Some clones are missing from TCRdb's copy, which holds only in-frame ones; the method was immunoSEQ multiplex PCR. The table has fewer than 350,000 clones, 80% to 95% seen once. Trimming cost V 1 base and J 0 bases, with 13 bases left between them. The CDR3 has 16 residues. CDR1 is SGHNT, CDR2 YENEEA, per germline. The clonotype was recovered from a woman in her twenties or thirties with COVID-19, enrolled during active disease. The specimen was peripheral blood. This chain joins TRBV11-3 and TRBJ2-7, with D maybe TRBD2 (6 bases). CDR3 bases: TGTGCCAGCAGCTTAGTGGGGGACTGTTACTCCTACGAGCAGTACTTC. Its translation: CASSLVGDCYSYEQYF. Drawing the rest from reference TRBV11-3 and TRBJ2-7, the complete variable domain is EAGVVQSPRYKIIEKKQPVAFWCNPISGHNTLYWYLQNLGQGPELLIRYENEEAVDDSQLPKDRFSAERLKGVDSTLKIQPAELGDSAVYLCASSLVGDCYSYEQYFGPGTRLTVT.